The sequence of this T cell receptor beta chain was determined in a study of healthy donors' naive CD4 and CD8 T cells. The overall study: A new alpha primer set targeted every functional IMGT alpha variant. Points from the study as a whole: A reported CD4+/CD8+ bias affected most V and J genes in naive cells.

Starting from roughly 0.45 ug of total RNA, TCR libraries were made with linear amplification. In TCRdb, the reads were re-called with MiXCR into one record per CDR3 protein. The table has roughly 200,000 distinct CDR3 sequences, about four fifths seen once. This CDR3 is 13 amino acids long. V was trimmed by 4 bases and J by 5 bases, leaving 14 bases between them. CDR1 and CDR2 (germline): SQVTM, ANQGSEA. This clonotype was detected a few times. Its cognate antigen is unknown. This clonotype was sampled from a pool of human donors in good health; the sample pools cells from several healthy donors. The chain employs TRBV29-1 and TRBJ2-5; perhaps TRBD2 as D (5 bases). Sequenced material: naive CD4+ and CD8+ T cells sorted from blood, pooled from several donors. DNA of the CDR3: TGCAGCGTTGGAAATCGGGATGGGGAGACCCAGTACTTC. This sequence encodes CSVGNRDGETQYF. The entire variable domain, with the rest obtained from reference TRBV29-1 and TRBJ2-5, is as follows: SAVISQKPSRDICQRGTSLTIQCQVDSQVTMMFWYRQQPGQSLTLIATANQGSEATYESGFVIDKFPISRPNLTFSTLTVSNMSPEDSSIYLCSVGNRDGETQYFGPGTRLLVL.